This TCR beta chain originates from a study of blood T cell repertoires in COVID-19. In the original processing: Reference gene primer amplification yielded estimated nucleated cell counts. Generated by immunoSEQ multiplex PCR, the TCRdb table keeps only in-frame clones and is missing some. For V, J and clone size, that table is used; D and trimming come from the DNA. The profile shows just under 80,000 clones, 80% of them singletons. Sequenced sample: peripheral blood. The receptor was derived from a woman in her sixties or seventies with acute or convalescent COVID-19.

CDR3 residues: CASSLDRTVAPLHF. The DNA for the CDR3 is TGCGCCAGCAGCTTGGATCGGACAGTCGCGCCCCTCCACTTT. The rearrangement links TRBV5-1 to TRBJ1-6, with TRBD1 as a possible D gene (6 bases). Germline V CDR1 and CDR2: SGHRS, YFSETQ. Trimming stripped 0 bases from V and 13 bases from J, with 14 bases between. The CDR3 sequence is 14 residues long.